This T cell receptor beta chain stems from a study of cytomegalovirus exposure and HLA in healthy donors (dated by TCRdb to 2017 to 2019). At the level of the whole study: According to an earlier analysis of 587 of the donors, about 179 million T cells yielded 117 million unique TCR beta sequences and 276 Gb of sequence data. Approximately 300 gigabases of sequencing data and around 90 million unique TCR sequences made up an early release that covered approximately 650 HLA-typed donors. Among the 398 genotyped donors, around 81% belonged to the genetic ancestry cluster associated with self-reported Caucasian donors. The aim of the study was to test whether cataloging public T cell receptors could identify signatures of past pathogen exposure. Using immunosequencing, the study profiled T cell repertoires from 500 to 800 subjects and related those repertoires to cytomegalovirus serostatus. In addition to the first cohort of 666 subjects, a separate validation cohort of 130 or so different subjects was used. High-throughput TCR immunosequencing, statistical association of individual TCRs with disease status, and machine learning were combined to predict cytomegalovirus infection status. In a later analysis, previously published TCR beta repertoires from 550 to 750 donors were re-analyzed and high-resolution HLA genotyping was added so that TCR occurrence patterns could be studied. The later analysis used no new phenotypic data to find candidate immune exposures, relying instead on TCR beta sequences and their occurrence across donors. To decide whether each TCR beta V gene segment behaved as functional or pseudogenic, an earlier analysis of fewer than 750 of the donors relied on high-throughput TCR beta sequencing. Donor age, sex, ethnicity and CMV serostatus were compiled together with the repertoire data. In a later genetic analysis, genome-wide SNP genotypes for about 55% of the 666 donors were used, and that subset was treated as a discovery cohort. All discovery cohort repertoires had been generated on a single sequencing platform. Both class I and class II loci were covered by HLA typing, at four-digit resolution. The number of donors typed differed by locus, with about 629-630 for A, B, C, DRB1 and DQB1, 522 for DQA1, 600 to 610 for DPA1, and under 490 for DPB1. Roughly 5 DR-DQ haplotypes were handled as single units for association and clustering because linkage in the cohort was strong. Across 398 genotyped donors of the cohort, an average of about 240,000 unique TCR beta nucleotide sequences per donor were sequenced, and roughly a sixth of those sequences were non-productive.

In total, approximately 690 healthy bone marrow donors made up the cohort. All cohort members were sampled while nominally healthy, although unrecorded immune exposures were likely present. The donor was CMV seropositive and belonged to the group of about 290 seropositive cohort members. Every donor gave a peripheral blood sample, and the peripheral blood mononuclear cells from that sample were used for TCR beta sequencing. The Qiagen DNeasy Blood Extraction Kit was used to extract genomic DNA from the blood cell samples. Preparation of the library involved the immunoSEQ multiplex PCR assay. A mixture of 60 forward primers for TCR Vbeta segments and 13 reverse primers for TCR Jbeta segments was used in the multiplex PCR. Amplification of the CDR3 region of rearranged TCR beta genes was performed with a multiplex PCR assay on genomic DNA. The Illumina HiSeq System was used to sequence the amplified TCR beta libraries as 87-base-pair reads. The published analysis was carried out like this. A later analysis counted approximately 76 million unique TCR beta chains across the 500 to 850 repertoires, and 10 million to 11 million of these chains were shared by at least two donors. To remove PCR and sequencing errors, raw reads were error-corrected and collapsed into unique sequences using a nearest-neighbor algorithm that merged closely related sequences. CDR3 sequences were aligned to IMGT reference sequences to assign V, D and J gene segments. For a sequence to be retained, a match of at least six nucleotides to both a V gene segment and a J gene segment was required. A rearrangement was called productive if the CDR3 had no stop codons and remained in frame with V and J, and every other rearrangement was called non-productive. Following IMGT convention, CDR3 was defined as the stretch from the second conserved V-encoded cysteine up to the conserved J-encoded phenylalanine. The earlier analysis of about 610 of the donors excluded any sequence lacking an unambiguous match to a single V gene segment. An earlier analysis of a few hundred of the donors called V segments functional above 56.7% productive rearrangements and segregating when the between-donor standard deviation exceeded 5%. A statistical classification framework was built to diagnose cytomegalovirus status from the catalog of TCR beta chain sequences. In a later analysis, TCR nucleotide sequences were compared against IMGT/GENE-DB human TR gene sequences so that V and J genes could be assigned. In a later analysis, CDR3 sequences and most-parsimonious VDJ recombination scenarios were assigned using the TCRdist pipeline. A later analysis defined each TCR beta chain by its CDR3 amino acid sequence plus V-gene family, and excluded reads lacking a unique V-gene family. A later analysis removed 500 to 650 highly shared, low-generation-probability nucleotide sequences to deal with suspected cross-contamination and a sequencing artifact. In a later analysis, a clonal expansion index for each public chain was calculated from normalized within-repertoire ranks of inferred template counts. In a later analysis, generation probabilities were computed with a VDJ recombination model fitted to out-of-frame rearrangements, and the resulting probabilities were checked against IGoR. A later analysis scored TCR-TCR, TCR-HLA and TCR-CMV co-occurrence with hypergeometric tests, applying a repertoire-size bias correction to TCR pairs. To estimate false discovery rates, a later analysis permuted the HLA or CMV assignments 20 times. In a later analysis, co-occurring TCRs were grouped using DBSCAN, and TCRdist sequence similarity was added for clustering within HLA-allele-positive subsets. Repertoires with fewer than 30,000 or more than 120,000 public chains were left out of co-occurrence clustering, as were five repertoires with anomalous nucleotide sharing. TCRdb retrieved this table from immuneACCESS and kept in-frame rearrangements only. Not all clones are present; in checked studies, unresolved V genes account for under half, and no reason is known for the remainder. The V and J calls and clone size are taken from that table; D and trimming were inferred from the DNA. The sample data list under 150,000 clones, and more than 80% of these were observed just once. The ten largest clones add up to approximately 4.2% of the sample.

The CDR3 sequence holds 15 residues, the cysteine and phenylalanine included. Just CDR3 DNA is preserved here, 45 bases in frame from base 1. This clone was seen many times. The specificity of this receptor is unknown. No much larger clone is present one base from it, and per-base qualities are unavailable. Overall study outcomes, separate from this receptor: Only TCR beta chains were sequenced in this cohort, and the absence of alpha or paired-chain data limited detectable features. At a false discovery rate of 0.05, a later analysis linked around 17,000 TCR beta sequences to specific HLA alleles. In vitro tests confirmed that a few of the cytomegalovirus-associated TCR beta chains recognize cytomegalovirus antigens. In a later analysis, several top co-occurrence clusters were reported to appear linked to parvovirus B19, influenza, CMV and Epstein-Barr virus. Most CMV-associated TCR beta chains appeared to be HLA-restricted in a later analysis, and the HLA associations seemed to be driven largely by CMV exposure. Strong co-occurrence of HLA alleles, especially DR and DQ, made assigning TCR associations to individual alleles difficult. According to the authors, the approach could potentially be generalized to other disease states and immunological phenotypes. Because some donors lacked HLA typing at each locus, the association tests relied only on the typed subset. Correlated functional status among segregating V segments might reflect linkage disequilibrium, but an unknown experimental factor could not be ruled out. Because counts were too low, 15 to 20 rarely observed V segments, including chromosome 9 orphons, were left out of the earlier analysis of a few hundred of the donors. Cytomegalovirus status was reported to be diagnosed by the classifier with high specificity and sensitivity in both the original and validation cohorts. A further reported finding was that TCR beta sequences accurately predicted the HLA-A and HLA-B alleles for most subjects in the first cohort. The presence/absence analyses assumed that sequencing depth was roughly uniform across donors, and that assumption may not be true. Broadly in line with IMGT annotations, most TCR beta V segments showed up in productive rearrangements about 90% or about 30% of the time in an earlier analysis of several hundred of the donors. Compared with equally common non-associated chains, HLA-associated TCR beta chains in a later analysis were more clonally expanded and had lower generation probabilities. Some IMGT-functional V segments, including TRBV6-2 and TRBV6-3, could not be distinguished by the 87-base-pair reads and were therefore excluded. According to a later genetic analysis, donors in an Asian-associated ancestry cluster had fewer N-insertions in productive TCRs than the roughly 670-donor mean. A total of 150 to 200 TCR beta chains were listed by the study as associated with cytomegalovirus. A cluster of highly shared sequence variants was judged likely to represent a technical artifact of the sequencing pipeline. Across donors, most TCR sequences were observed very rarely, whereas some public TCRs were present in many individuals. In a later analysis, the rate of TCR association differed among HLA loci, with DRB1 alleles having the most associated TCRs and HLA-C alleles having the fewest. V-gene and J-gene trimming of TCR beta chains was associated with a missense DCLRE1C variant in a later genetic analysis, and the association was replicated in an independent cohort. The only immune exposure information available for the cohort was CMV serostatus.

The chain is assembled from TRBV21-1 and TRBJ1-2; the table assigns TRBD1, which was not confirmed against the DNA. TRBV21-1 represents a pseudogene. The source is a woman between 40 and 50 years old in good health and CMV-seropositive. The sample taken for sequencing was PBMCs. The nucleotide sequence reads as follows: TGTGCCAGCAGCAAAAGTCGTCCAGGGAACTATGGCTACACCTTC. Its protein is CASSKSRPGNYGYTF.